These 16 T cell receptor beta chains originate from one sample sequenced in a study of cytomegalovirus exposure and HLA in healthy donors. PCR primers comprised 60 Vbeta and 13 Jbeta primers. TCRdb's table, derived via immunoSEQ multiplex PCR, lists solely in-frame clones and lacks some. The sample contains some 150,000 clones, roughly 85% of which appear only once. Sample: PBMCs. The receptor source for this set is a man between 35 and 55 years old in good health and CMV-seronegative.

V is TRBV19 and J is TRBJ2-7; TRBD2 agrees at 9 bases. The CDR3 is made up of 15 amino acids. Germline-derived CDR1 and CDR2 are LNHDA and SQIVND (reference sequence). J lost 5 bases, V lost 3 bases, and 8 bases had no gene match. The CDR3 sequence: CASSMGMASGNEQYF. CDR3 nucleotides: TGTGCCAGTAGTATGGGTATGGCTAGCGGGAACGAGCAGTACTTC.

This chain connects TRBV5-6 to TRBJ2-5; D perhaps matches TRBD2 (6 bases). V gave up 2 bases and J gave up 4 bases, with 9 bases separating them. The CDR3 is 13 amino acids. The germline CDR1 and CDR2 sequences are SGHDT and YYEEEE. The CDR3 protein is CASSFAGLETQYF. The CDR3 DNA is TGTGCCAGCAGCTTTGCGGGGTTAGAGACCCAGTACTTC.

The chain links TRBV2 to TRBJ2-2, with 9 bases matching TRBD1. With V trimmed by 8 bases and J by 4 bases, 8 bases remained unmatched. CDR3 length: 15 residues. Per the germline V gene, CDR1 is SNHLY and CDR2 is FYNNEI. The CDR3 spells CASALGQGFTGELFF. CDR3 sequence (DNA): TGTGCCAGCGCTCTGGGACAGGGATTCACCGGGGAGCTGTTTTTT. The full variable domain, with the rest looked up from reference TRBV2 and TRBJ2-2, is EPEVTQTPSHQVTQMGQEVILRCVPISNHLYFYWYRQILGQKVEFLVSFYNNEISEKSEIFDDQFSVERPDGSNFTLKIRSTKLEDSAMYFCASALGQGFTGELFFGEGSRLTVL.

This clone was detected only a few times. The CDR3 here is CASSLRGLSSNQPQHF. The CDR3 nucleotides read TGTGCCAGCAGTTTAAGGGGTCTCTCTAGCAATCAGCCCCAGCATTTT. J is TRBJ1-5 and V is TRBV28; D may be TRBD1 (5 bases). The V end lost 2 bases, the J end lost 0 bases, and 11 bases lay between the germline ends. CDR1 and CDR2 (germline): MDHEN, SYDVKM. The CDR3 sequence is 16 residues long.

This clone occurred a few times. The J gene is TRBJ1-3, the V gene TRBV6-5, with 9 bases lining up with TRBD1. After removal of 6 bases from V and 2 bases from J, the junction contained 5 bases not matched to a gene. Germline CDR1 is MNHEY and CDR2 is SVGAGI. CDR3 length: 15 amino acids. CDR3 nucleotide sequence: TGTGCCAGCAGGGGACAGGGTTTCGCTGGAAACACCATATATTTT. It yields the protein CASRGQGFAGNTIYF.

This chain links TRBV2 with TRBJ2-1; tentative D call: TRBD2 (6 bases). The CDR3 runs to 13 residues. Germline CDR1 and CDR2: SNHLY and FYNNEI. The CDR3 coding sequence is TGTGCGACGATAGCGGAATACAACAATGAGCAGTTCTTC. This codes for CATIAEYNNEQFF.

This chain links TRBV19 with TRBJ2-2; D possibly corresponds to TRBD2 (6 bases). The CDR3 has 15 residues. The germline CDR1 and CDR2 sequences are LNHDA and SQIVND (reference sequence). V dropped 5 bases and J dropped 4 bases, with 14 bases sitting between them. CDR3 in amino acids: CASSFSGLPTGELFF. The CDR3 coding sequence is TGTGCCAGTAGTTTTAGCGGTCTTCCCACCGGGGAGCTGTTTTTT.

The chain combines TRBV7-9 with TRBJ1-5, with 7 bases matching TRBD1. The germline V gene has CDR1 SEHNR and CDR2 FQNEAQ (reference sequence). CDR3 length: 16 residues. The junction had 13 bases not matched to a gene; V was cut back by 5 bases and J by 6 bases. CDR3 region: CASSQAEGARVQPQHF. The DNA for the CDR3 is TGTGCCAGCAGCCAAGCGGAGGGGGCTCGGGTTCAGCCCCAGCATTTT.

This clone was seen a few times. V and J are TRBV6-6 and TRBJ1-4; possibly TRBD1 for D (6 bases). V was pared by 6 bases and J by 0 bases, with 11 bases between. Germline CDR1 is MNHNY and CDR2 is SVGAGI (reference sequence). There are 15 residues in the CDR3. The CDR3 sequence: CASSLDRSTNEKLFF. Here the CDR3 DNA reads TGTGCCAGCAGCCTAGACAGGTCAACTAATGAAAAACTGTTTTTT.

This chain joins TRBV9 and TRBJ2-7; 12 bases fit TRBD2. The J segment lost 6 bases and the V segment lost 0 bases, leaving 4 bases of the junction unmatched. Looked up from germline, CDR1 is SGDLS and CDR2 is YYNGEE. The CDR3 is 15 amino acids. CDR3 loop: CASSVVGLAGAEQYF. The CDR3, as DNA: TGTGCCAGCAGCGTAGTGGGACTAGCGGGTGCCGAGCAGTACTTC.

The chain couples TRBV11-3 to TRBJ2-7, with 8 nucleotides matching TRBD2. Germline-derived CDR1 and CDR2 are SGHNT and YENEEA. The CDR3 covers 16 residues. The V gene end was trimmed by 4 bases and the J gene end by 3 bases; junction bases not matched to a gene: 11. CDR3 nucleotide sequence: TGTGCCAGCAGCTGGAAAACCGGGACTAGTCGCTACGAGCAGTACTTC. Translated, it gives CASSWKTGTSRYEQYF.

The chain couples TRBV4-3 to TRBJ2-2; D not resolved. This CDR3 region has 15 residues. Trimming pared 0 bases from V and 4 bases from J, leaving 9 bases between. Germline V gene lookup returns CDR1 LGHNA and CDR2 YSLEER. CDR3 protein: CASSQDRTGTGELFF. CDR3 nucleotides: TGCGCCAGCAGCCAAGATCGCACTGGCACCGGGGAGCTGTTTTTT.

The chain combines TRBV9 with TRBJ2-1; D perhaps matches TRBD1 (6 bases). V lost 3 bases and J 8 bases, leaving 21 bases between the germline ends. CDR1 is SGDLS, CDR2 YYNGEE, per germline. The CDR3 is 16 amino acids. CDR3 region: CASSEGPPLQGYEQFF. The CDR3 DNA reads TGTGCCAGCAGCGAGGGTCCCCCCTTACAGGGTTATGAGCAGTTCTTC.

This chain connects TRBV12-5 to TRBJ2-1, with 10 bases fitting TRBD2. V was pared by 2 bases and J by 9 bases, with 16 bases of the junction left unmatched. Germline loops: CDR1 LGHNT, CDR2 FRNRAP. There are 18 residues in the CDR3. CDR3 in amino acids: CASGLTSASGSYTGEQFF. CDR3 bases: TGTGCTAGTGGTTTGACCTCCGCTAGCGGGAGCTACACCGGTGAGCAGTTCTTC.

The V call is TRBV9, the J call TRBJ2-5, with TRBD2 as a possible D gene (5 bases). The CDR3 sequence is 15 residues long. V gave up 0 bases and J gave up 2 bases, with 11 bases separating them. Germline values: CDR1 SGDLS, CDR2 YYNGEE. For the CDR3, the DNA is TGTGCCAGCAGCGTAGGTCTAGCTCTACAAGAGACCCAGTACTTC. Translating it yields CASSVGLALQETQYF.

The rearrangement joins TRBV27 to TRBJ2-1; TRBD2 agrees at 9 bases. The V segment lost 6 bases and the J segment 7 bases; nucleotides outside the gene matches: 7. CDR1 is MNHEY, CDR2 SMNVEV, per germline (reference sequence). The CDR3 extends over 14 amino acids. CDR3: CASRMGGRGNEQFF. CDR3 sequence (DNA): TGTGCCAGCAGGATGGGCGGGAGGGGGAATGAGCAGTTCTTC.